This T cell receptor (beta chain) was obtained from a study of T-cell reconstitution after alpha-beta-depleted transplantation in children. Germline values: CDR1 SEHNR, CDR2 FQNEAQ (reference sequence). There are 15 residues in the CDR3. Trimming at V came to 5 bases and at J to 2 bases, leaving 9 bases not matched to a gene. This clonotype occurred a few times. Construction of the TCRbeta library involved unique molecular identifiers. TCRdb reprocessed the PCR reads via MiXCR and lists one record per CDR3 protein. Seen here are some 280,000 distinct CDR3 sequences, nearly 10% observed once, and the top ten hold roughly a tenth.

This rearrangement joins TRBV7-9 to TRBJ2-7; the match to TRBD1 covers 7 bases. The TCR was taken from a human donor who donated a stem cell graft to a child with SCID. This specimen consisted of PBMCs from the stem cell graft donor, obtained from the stem cell graft. The CDR3 DNA follows: TGTGCCAGCAGCACCCGGGACAGCCTTCCCTACGAGCAGTACTTC. This codes for CASSTRDSLPYEQYF.